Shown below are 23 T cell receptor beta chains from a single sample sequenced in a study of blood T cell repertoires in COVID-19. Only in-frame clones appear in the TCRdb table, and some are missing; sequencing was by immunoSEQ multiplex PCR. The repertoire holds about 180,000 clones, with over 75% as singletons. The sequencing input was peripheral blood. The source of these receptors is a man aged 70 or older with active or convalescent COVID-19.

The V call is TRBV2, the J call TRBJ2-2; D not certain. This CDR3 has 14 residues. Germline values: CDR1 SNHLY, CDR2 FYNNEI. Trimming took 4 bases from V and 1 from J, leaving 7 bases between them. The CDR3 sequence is CASSGLGNTGELFF. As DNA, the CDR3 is TGTGCCAGCAGTGGGCTTGGGAACACCGGGGAGCTGTTTTTT.

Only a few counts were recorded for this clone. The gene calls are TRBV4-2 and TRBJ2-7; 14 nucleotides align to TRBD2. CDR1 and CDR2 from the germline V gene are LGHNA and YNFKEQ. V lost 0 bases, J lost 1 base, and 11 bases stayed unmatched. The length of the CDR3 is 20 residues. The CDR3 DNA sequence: TGTGCCAGCAGCCAAGATCTAGGACTAGCGGGAGGCCCCCCGTCCTACGAGCAGTACTTC. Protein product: CASSQDLGLAGGPPSYEQYF.

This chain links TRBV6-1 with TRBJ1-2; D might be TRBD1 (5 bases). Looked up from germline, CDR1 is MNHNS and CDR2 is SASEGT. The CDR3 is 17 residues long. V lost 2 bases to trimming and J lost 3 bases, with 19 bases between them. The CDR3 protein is CASSEQVTLDRDYGYTF. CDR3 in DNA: TGTGCCAGCAGTGAACAGGTGACACTCGACAGAGACTATGGCTACACCTTC.

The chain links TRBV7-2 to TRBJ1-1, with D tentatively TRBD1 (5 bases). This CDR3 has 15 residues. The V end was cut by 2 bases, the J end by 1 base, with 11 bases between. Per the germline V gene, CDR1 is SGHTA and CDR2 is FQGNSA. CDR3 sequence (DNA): TGTGCCAGCAGCTTACAAGGGGTATGGAACACTGAAGCTTTCTTT. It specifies CASSLQGVWNTEAFF.

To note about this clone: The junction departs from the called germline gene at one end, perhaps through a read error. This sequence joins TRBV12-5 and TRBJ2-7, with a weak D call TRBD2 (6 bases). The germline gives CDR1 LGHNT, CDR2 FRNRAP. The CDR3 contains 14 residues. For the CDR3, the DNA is TGTGCTAGTGGTCTTAGCGGCACCTCCTCCGAGCAGTACTTC. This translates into CASGLSGTSSEQYF.

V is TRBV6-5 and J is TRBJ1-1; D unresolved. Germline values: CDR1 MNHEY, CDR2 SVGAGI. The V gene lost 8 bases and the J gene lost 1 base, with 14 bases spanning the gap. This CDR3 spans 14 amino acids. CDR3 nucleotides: TGTGCCAGCCTGGATGCGAGGAAGAACACTGAAGCTTTCTTT. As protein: CASLDARKNTEAFF.

CDR3 region: CASSFTGQGETEAFF. CDR3 sequence (DNA): TGCGCCAGCAGCTTTACGGGACAGGGAGAGACTGAAGCTTTCTTT. This chain connects TRBV5-1 to TRBJ1-1, with 9 bases fitting TRBD1. This CDR3 region has 15 residues. The V segment lost 2 bases and the J segment 5 bases; nucleotides outside the gene matches: 7. Germline values: CDR1 SGHRS, CDR2 YFSETQ.

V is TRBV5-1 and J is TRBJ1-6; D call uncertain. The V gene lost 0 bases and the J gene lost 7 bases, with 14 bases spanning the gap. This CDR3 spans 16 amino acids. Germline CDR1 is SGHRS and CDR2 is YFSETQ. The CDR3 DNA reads TGCGCCAGCAGCTTGGCAGGCGCCCGGTGGAATTCACCCCTCCACTTT. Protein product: CASSLAGARWNSPLHF.

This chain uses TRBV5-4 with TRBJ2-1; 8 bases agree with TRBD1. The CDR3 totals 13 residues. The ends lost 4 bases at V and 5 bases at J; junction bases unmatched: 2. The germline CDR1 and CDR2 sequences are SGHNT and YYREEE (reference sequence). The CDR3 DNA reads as TGTGCCAGCAGCAGGGGACAGGACAATGAGCAGTTCTTC. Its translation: CASSRGQDNEQFF.

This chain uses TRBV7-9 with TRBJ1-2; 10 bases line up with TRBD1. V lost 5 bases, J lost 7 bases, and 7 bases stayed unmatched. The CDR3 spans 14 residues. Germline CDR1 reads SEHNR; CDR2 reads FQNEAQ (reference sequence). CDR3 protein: CASSPPGQGFGYTF. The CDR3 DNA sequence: TGTGCCAGCAGCCCCCCGGGACAGGGGTTTGGCTACACCTTC.

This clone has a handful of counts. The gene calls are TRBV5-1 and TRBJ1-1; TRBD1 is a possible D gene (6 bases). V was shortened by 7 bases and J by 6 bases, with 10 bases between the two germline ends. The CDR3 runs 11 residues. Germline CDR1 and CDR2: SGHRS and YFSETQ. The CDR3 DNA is TGCGCCAGCTCCGAGGGGGCTGAAGCTTTCTTT. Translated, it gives CASSEGAEAFF.

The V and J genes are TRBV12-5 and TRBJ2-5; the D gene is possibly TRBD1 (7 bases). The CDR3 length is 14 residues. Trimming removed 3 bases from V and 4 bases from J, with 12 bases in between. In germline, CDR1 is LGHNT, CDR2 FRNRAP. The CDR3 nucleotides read TGTGCTAGTGGTTTAGGAGGGGGCCGAGAGACCCAGTACTTC. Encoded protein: CASGLGGGRETQYF.

CDR3 nucleotides: TGCGCCAGCAGCAACCTAGCGGGGGAGGGGGAGCAGTTCTTC. Its protein product is CASSNLAGEGEQFF. This chain joins TRBV5-1 and TRBJ2-1, with TRBD2 matching over 10 bases. The CDR3 is made up of 14 amino acids. The J segment lost 10 bases and the V segment lost 4 bases, leaving 8 bases of the junction unmatched. Germline CDR1 is SGHRS and CDR2 is YFSETQ. The complete variable domain, with remaining parts taken from reference TRBV5-1 and TRBJ2-1, reads KAGVTQTPRYLIKTRGQQVTLSCSPISGHRSVSWYQQTPGQGLQFLFEYFSETQRNKGNFPGRFSGRQFSNSRSEMNVSTLELGDSALYLCASSNLAGEGEQFFGPGTRLTVL.

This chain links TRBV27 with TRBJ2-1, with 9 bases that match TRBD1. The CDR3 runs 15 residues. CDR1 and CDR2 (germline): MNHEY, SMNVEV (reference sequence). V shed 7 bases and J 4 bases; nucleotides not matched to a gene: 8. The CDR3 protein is CASTTDRGAYNEQFF. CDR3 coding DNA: TGTGCCAGCACCACAGACAGGGGGGCTTACAATGAGCAGTTCTTC.

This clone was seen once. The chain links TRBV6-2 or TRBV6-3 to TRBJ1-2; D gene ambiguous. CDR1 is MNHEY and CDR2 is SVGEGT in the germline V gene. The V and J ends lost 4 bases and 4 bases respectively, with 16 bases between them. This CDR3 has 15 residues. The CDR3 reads CASSSRVDLGYGYTF. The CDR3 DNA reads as TGTGCCAGCAGTTCCCGGGTCGATCTGGGCTATGGCTACACCTTC.

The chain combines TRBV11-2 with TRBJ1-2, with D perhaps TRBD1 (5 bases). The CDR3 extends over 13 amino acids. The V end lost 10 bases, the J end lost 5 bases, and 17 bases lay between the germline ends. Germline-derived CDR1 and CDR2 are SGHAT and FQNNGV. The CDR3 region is CATPGEGAYGYTF. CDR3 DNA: TGTGCCACCCCTGGGGAAGGGGCGTATGGCTACACCTTC.

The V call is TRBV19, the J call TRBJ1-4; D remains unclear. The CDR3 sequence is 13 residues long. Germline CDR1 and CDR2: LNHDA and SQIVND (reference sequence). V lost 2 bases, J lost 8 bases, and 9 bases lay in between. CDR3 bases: TGTGCCAGTAGTATATTGGTAGAAGAAAAACTGTTTTTT. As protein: CASSILVEEKLFF.

The CDR3 protein is CSARGREKLFF. The CDR3 DNA follows: TGCAGTGCTAGAGGTCGGGAAAAACTGTTTTTT. The chain carries TRBV20-1 and TRBJ1-4; D not resolved. The germline gives CDR1 DFQATT, CDR2 SNEGSKA (reference sequence). The CDR3 is 11 amino acids. The ends were cut back, 1 base at V and 8 bases at J, with 5 bases in the middle.

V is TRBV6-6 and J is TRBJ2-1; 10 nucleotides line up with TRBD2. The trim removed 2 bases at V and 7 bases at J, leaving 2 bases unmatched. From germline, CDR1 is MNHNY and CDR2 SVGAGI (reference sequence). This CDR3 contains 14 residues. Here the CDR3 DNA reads TGTGCCAGCAGTTACAGCGGGGGGGCGAATGAGCAGTTCTTC. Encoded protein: CASSYSGGANEQFF.

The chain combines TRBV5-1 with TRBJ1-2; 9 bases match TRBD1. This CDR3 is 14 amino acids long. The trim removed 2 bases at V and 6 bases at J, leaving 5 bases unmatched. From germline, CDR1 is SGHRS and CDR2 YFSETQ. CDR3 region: CASSFPGQGNGYTF. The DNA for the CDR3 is TGCGCCAGCAGCTTTCCGGGACAGGGAAATGGCTACACCTTC.

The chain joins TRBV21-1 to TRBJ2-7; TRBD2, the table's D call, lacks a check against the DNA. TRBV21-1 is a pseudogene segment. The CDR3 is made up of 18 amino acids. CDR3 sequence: CASSTGKLGLLDHYEQYF. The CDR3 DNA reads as TGTGCCAGCAGCACTGGAAAGTTGGGACTCCTAGACCACTACGAGCAGTACTTC.

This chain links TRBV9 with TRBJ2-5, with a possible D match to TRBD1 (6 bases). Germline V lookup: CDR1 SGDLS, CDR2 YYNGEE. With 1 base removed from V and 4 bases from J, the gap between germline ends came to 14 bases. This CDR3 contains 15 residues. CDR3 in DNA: TGTGCCAGCAGCGTACGGACAGCTGAACCAGAGACCCAGTACTTC. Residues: CASSVRTAEPETQYF.

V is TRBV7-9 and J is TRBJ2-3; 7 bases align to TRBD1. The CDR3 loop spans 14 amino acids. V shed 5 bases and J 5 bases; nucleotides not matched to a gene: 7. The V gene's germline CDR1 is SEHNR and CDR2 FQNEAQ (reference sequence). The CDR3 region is CASSPTGPGDTQYF. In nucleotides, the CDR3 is TGTGCCAGCAGCCCGACAGGGCCCGGAGATACGCAGTATTTT.